This T cell receptor beta chain was sequenced during a study of CD8+ T cells in alopecia areata (dated by TCRdb to the late 2010s). Regarding the research as a whole: Treated patients were enrolled in an open-label pilot trial of oral tofacitinib, 5 to 10 mg twice daily, for moderate-to-severe alopecia areata. Patients received tofacitinib for 6 to 18 months and were then followed off drug for 6 months to check for delayed response and recurrence. Disease severity in treated patients was measured with the SALT score, which quantifies the percentage of affected scalp surface area. High-throughput TCRbeta sequencing was used to examine T cell clonal expansion in alopecia areata in both the C3H/HeJ mouse model and human patients. In humans, TCRbeta sequencing was performed on scalp tissue and on sorted CD4+ and CD8+ peripheral blood T cells from healthy controls and from patients with patchy or totalis/universalis alopecia areata. Tofacitinib-treated patients had biopsies at baseline and at 4 and 24 weeks of treatment, with a later scalp biopsy in several patients. Scalp clonality was compared among normal scalp (n=4), patchy alopecia areata scalp (n=8), and alopecia totalis/universalis scalp (n=8). RNA was obtained with the PAXgene miRNA kit for fixed scalp, the miRNeasy kit for PBMCs, and the RNeasy kit for mouse skin. Amplification of TCRbeta CDR3 regions was done by immunoSEQ multiplex PCR using 35 Vbeta forward primers and 13 Jbeta reverse primers. Overall study outcomes, separate from this receptor: During tofacitinib treatment, many expanded lesional clones stuck around in both scalp and blood, and this persistence may partly explain why relapse happens after treatment is stopped. Shared TCR sequences between patients were less evident than in mice, which may be partly attributable to HLA diversity in the patient population. Lesional scalp, especially in alopecia totalis/universalis, showed higher clonality and more expanded CD8+ clones than normal scalp, suggesting antigenic drive. Because the treated cohort was small and had only one nonresponder, larger studies are needed to examine links between baseline CD8+ expansion and response. Tofacitinib significantly decreased scalp clonality and the number of expanded CD8+ clones among the top 100 scalp clones. Scalp TCR repertoire analysis is complicated because resident alphabeta T cells in normal human skin are also sequenced, whereas mouse skin is dominated by gammadelta T cells.

The intended sense of this specimen's time point label: less than five weeks on oral tofacitinib. What this sample's treatment or condition label stands for: oral pan-JAK inhibitor, 5-10 mg twice daily. Lesional scalp punch biopsies and peripheral blood were collected from alopecia areata patients. PBMCs were separated by density centrifugation and stained for CD3, CD4 and CD8, after which CD4+ and CD8+ T cells were sorted on a FACSAria. To prepare the library, the immunoSEQ multiplex PCR assay was applied. RNA was extracted from all samples and reverse transcribed into cDNA as template for TCR sequencing. SuperScript III was used to make first-strand cDNA, primed with a 2:1 mix of oligo-dT and random hexamers. A synthetic immune receptor repertoire was used to measure amplification bias, and any remaining bias was corrected computationally. The source study handled its data this way. Raw reads were preprocessed to remove errors, and CDR3 was defined by IMGT conventions from the conserved cysteine to phenylalanine. Clonality was computed as 1 minus the Shannon entropy, with the entropy normalized by log2 of the number of productive unique TCRs. CD4 or CD8 identity of scalp clones was inferred by cross-referencing scalp TCRbeta sequences with sorted blood CD4 and CD8 repertoires. The clones in this table, taken by TCRdb from immuneACCESS, are in-frame only. Not every clone is retained; where verified, under half of the shortfall comes from an unresolved V gene, and the cause of the rest is unknown. That table gives V, J and clone size, and the DNA gave D and trimming. This sample holds around 190,000 clones; 50% to 75% were observed only once. Jointly, the top ten make up 4% to 5% of the sample.

Notes on this clone: Its target antigen remains unknown. Within one base of it there is no much larger clone, and no base qualities were kept.

The material was CD4+ T cells sorted from blood, obtained at week 4, from a patient treated with tofacitinib. This sequence originates from a human donor with alopecia areata.

CDR3 loop: CASQGASGPSYEQYF. The sequenced DNA is TGTGCCAGCCAGGGGGCTAGCGGGCCGTCCTACGAGCAGTACTTC. The chain couples TRBV7-2 to TRBJ2-7, with the D call tentatively TRBD1 or TRBD2, each fitting 8 bases. CDR3 length: 15 amino acids, cysteine to phenylalanine. Kept here is only the CDR3 DNA, which spans 45 bases and is read in frame from base 1. Relative to germline, V is 8 bases shorter and J is 1 base shorter, with 18 bases between their ends. The germline V gene sets CDR1 to SGHTA and CDR2 to FQGNSA. The entire variable domain, with the stretches around the CDR3 drawn from the reference TRBV7-2 and TRBJ2-7 proteins, is GAGVSQSPSNKVTEKGKDVELRCDPISGHTALYWYRQSLGQGLEFLIYFQGNSAPDKSGLPSDRFSAERTGGSVSTLTIQRTQQEDSAVYLCASQGASGPSYEQYFGPGTRLTVT.